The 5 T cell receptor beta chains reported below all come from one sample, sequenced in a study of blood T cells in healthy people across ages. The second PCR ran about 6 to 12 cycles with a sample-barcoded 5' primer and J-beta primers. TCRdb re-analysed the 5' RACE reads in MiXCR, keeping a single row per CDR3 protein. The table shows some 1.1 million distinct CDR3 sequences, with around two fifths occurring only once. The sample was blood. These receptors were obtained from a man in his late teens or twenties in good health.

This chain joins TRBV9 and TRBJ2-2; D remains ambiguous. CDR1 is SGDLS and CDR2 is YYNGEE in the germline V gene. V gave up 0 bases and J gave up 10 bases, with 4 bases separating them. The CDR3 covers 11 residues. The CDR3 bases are TGTGCCAGCAGCGTAGGGGAGGAGCTGTTTTTT. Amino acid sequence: CASSVGEELFF.

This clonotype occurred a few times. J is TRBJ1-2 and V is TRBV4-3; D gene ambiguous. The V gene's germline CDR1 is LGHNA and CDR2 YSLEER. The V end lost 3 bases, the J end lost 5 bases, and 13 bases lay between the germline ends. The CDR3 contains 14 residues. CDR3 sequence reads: CASSQAGSIYGYTF. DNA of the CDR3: TGCGCCAGCAGCCAGGCGGGATCTATTTATGGCTACACCTTC.

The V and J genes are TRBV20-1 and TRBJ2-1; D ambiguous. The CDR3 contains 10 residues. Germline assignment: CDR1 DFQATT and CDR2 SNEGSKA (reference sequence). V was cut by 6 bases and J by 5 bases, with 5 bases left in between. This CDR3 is CSASHNEQFF. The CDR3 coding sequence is TGCAGTGCCTCTCACAATGAGCAGTTCTTC.

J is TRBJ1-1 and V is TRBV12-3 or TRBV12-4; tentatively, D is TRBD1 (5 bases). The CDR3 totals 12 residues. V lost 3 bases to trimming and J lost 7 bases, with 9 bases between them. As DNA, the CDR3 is TGTGCCAGCAGTTTCGGGGGATATGAAGCTTTCTTT. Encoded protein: CASSFGGYEAFF.

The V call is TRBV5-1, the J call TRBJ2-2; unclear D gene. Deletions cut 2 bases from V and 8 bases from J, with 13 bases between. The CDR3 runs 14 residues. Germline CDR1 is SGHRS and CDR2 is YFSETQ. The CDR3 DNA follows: TGCGCCAGCAGCTTAAGGACGGGCGAAGGGGAGCTGTTTTTT. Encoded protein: CASSLRTGEGELFF.